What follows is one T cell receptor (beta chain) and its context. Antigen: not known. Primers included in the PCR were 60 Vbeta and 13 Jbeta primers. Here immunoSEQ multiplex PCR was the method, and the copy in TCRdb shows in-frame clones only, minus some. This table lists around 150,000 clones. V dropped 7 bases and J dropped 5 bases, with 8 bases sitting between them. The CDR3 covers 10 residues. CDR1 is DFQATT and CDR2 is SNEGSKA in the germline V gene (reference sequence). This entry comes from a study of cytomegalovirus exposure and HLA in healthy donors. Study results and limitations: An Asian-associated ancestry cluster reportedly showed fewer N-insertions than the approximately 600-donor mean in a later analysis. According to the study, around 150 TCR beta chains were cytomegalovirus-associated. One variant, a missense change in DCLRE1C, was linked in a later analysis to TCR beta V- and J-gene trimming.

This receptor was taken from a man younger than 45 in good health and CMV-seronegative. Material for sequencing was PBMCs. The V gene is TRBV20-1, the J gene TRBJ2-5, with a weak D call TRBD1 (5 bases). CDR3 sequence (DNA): TGCAGTGGGGGCCTCGAGACCCAGTACTTC. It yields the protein CSGGLETQYF.